One sample yielded the 21 T cell receptor beta chains listed below, sequenced in a study of blood T cell repertoires in COVID-19. Libraries were prepared by immunoSEQ multiplex PCR; TCRdb keeps only in-frame clonotypes and omits some of them. The profile shows under 200,000 clones, about 86% of them singletons. The sample consisted of PBMCs or T cells enriched from blood (not recorded which). The receptors come from a man aged 45-60 years who had recovered from COVID-19.

V and J are TRBV28 and TRBJ1-2; TRBD1 matches at 8 bases. After removal of 3 bases from V and 3 bases from J, the junction contained 3 bases not matched to a gene. This CDR3 comprises 14 residues. Looked up from germline, CDR1 is MDHEN and CDR2 is SYDVKM. The CDR3 DNA reads TGTGCCAGCAGTTTTTTGGACAGGGACTATGGCTACACCTTC. Translating it yields CASSFLDRDYGYTF.

The chain uses TRBV5-6 and TRBJ2-1, with 7 bases aligning to TRBD2. V lost 1 base and J lost 4; bases outside the gene matches: 5. The CDR3 has 15 residues. The germline V gene encodes CDR1 SGHDT and CDR2 YYEEEE. The CDR3 protein is CASSLLGGVYNEQFF. The CDR3 DNA sequence: TGTGCCAGCAGCTTGCTTGGGGGGGTTTACAATGAGCAGTTCTTC.

The rearrangement uses TRBV6-2 or TRBV6-3 and TRBJ2-7, with a possible D match to TRBD1 (5 bases). Trimming removed 5 bases at V and 6 bases at J, with 8 bases between. Looked up from germline, CDR1 is MNHEY and CDR2 is SVGEGT. The CDR3 has 11 residues. As DNA, the CDR3 is TGTGCCAGCAGTGGGGCTCCCGAGCAGTACTTC. Its protein product is CASSGAPEQYF.

In nucleotides, the CDR3 is TGCGCCAGCAGCCGCGGGGTGAACACTGAAGCTTTCTTT. It encodes CASSRGVNTEAFF. The chain links TRBV4-1 to TRBJ1-1; D unresolved. The CDR3 spans 13 residues. The V end was cut by 4 bases, the J end by 0 bases, with 6 bases between. Germline V gene lookup returns CDR1 MGHRA and CDR2 YSYEKL.

CDR3 sequence: CASSMGRDRENQPQHF. The CDR3, as DNA: TGTGCCAGTAGTATGGGTCGGGACAGGGAAAATCAGCCCCAGCATTTT. This sequence joins TRBV19 and TRBJ1-5; 9 bases align to TRBD1. This CDR3 contains 16 residues. Unmatched junction bases numbered 7, after V lost 3 bases and J lost 4 bases. CDR1 is LNHDA, CDR2 SQIVND, per germline (reference sequence).

The chain carries TRBV6-5 and TRBJ1-2, with D perhaps matching TRBD1 (6 bases). Trimming took 6 bases from V and 8 from J, leaving 13 bases between them. Germline loops: CDR1 MNHEY, CDR2 SVGAGI. The CDR3 extends over 12 amino acids. As DNA, the CDR3 is TGTGCCAGCAGCCCACAGGGTATCGGCTACACCTTC. Translated: CASSPQGIGYTF.

This clone was observed a single time. V is TRBV20-1 and J is TRBJ1-2; 7 bases fit TRBD1. Looked up from germline, CDR1 is DFQATT and CDR2 is SNEGSKA (reference sequence). The junction had 6 bases not matched to a gene; V was cut back by 6 bases and J by 8 bases. The CDR3 spans 11 residues. CDR3 region: CSAAGTEGYTF. As DNA, the CDR3 is TGCAGTGCCGCCGGGACAGAAGGCTACACCTTC.

The chain couples TRBV19 to TRBJ1-4; D might be TRBD1 (6 bases). V lost 4 bases, J lost 6 bases, and 15 bases lay in between. The V gene's germline CDR1 is LNHDA and CDR2 SQIVND (reference sequence). CDR3 length equals 15 residues. The chain's CDR3 is CASSTTREGDEKLFF. In nucleotides, the CDR3 is TGTGCCAGTAGTACCACCAGGGAGGGGGATGAAAAACTGTTTTTT.

The chain has TRBV6-6 and TRBJ2-5, with D tentatively TRBD1 (6 bases). The CDR3 is 15 amino acids. The germline CDR1 and CDR2 sequences are MNHNY and SVGAGI (reference sequence). Trimming removed 2 bases at V and 4 bases at J, with 14 bases between. The CDR3 protein is CASSYKSGTRETQYF. DNA of the CDR3: TGTGCCAGCAGTTACAAATCCGGGACAAGAGAGACCCAGTACTTC.

This clone has just one count. The rearrangement links TRBV7-2 to TRBJ2-2; D not certain. The CDR3 is made up of 15 amino acids. V lost 5 bases and J lost 6, with 16 bases in between. Germline loops: CDR1 SGHTA, CDR2 FQGNSA. CDR3 coding DNA: TGTGCCAGCAGCCCCAATGAGCCACCGGCCGGGGAGCTGTTTTTT. Translation gives CASSPNEPPAGELFF.

CDR3 sequence reads: CASSLVLSGGAGETQYF. In DNA, the CDR3 is TGTGCCAGCAGCTTAGTATTAAGTGGGGGGGCTGGAGAGACCCAGTACTTC. The chain employs TRBV11-3 and TRBJ2-5, with a weak D call TRBD2 (7 bases). Germline V gives CDR1 SGHNT, CDR2 YENEEA. The CDR3 sequence is 17 residues long. V was cut by 1 base and J by 4 bases, with 19 bases left in between.

The rearrangement joins TRBV9 to TRBJ1-2, with D possibly being TRBD1 (5 bases). CDR3 length equals 13 residues. V was pared by 10 bases and J by 4 bases, with 17 bases between. Germline V gene lookup returns CDR1 SGDLS and CDR2 YYNGEE. This CDR3 is CAPKKSQVYGYTF. The DNA of the CDR3 is TGTGCCCCAAAAAAGTCACAGGTCTATGGCTACACCTTC.

The rearrangement uses TRBV7-2 and TRBJ2-1; 10 positions agree with TRBD1. Trimming removed 0 bases from V and 0 bases from J; junction bases left unmatched: 17. CDR3 length equals 22 residues. Germline V gene sequence: CDR1 SGHTA, CDR2 FQGNSA. In nucleotides, the CDR3 is TGTGCCAGCAGCTTAGCGCCCGACAGGGGGCGCCTCGGTTACAGCTCCTACAATGAGCAGTTCTTC. Encoded protein: CASSLAPDRGRLGYSSYNEQFF.

Remarks on this clone: This sample includes further DNA sequences coding for the same CDR3. The CDR3 DNA is TGTGCCAGCTCACCACCTATGAACACTGAAGCTTTCTTT. It is translated as CASSPPMNTEAFF. This sequence joins TRBV18 and TRBJ1-1; D call uncertain. CDR1 KGHSH and CDR2 LQKENI come from the germline V gene. This CDR3 comprises 13 residues. Trimming cost V 0 bases and J 0 bases, with 2 bases left between them.

Details on this clone: One base away lies a much larger clone, so this may be a sequencing read error. Other DNA sequences in this sample translate to the same CDR3. The V call is TRBV7-9, the J call TRBJ2-7, with TRBD2 matching 15 bases. Germline loops: CDR1 SEHNR, CDR2 FQNEAQ (reference sequence). The V and J ends lost 1 base and 0 bases, in that order; junction bases with no gene match: 7. This CDR3 is built from 19 residues. CDR3 in amino acids: CASSLGPGLAGGNSYEQYF. The DNA for the CDR3 is TGTGCCAGCAGCTTAGGGCCGGGACTAGCGGGGGGCAACTCCTACGAGCAGTACTTC.

The CDR3 reads CSAPGQAMNTEAFF. The CDR3 nucleotides are TGCAGCGCTCCGGGACAGGCGATGAACACTGAAGCTTTCTTT. The chain employs TRBV29-1 and TRBJ1-1; 8 nucleotides match TRBD1. The V segment lost 7 bases and the J segment 0 bases; nucleotides outside the gene matches: 7. The CDR3 spans 14 residues. Per germline, CDR1 SQVTM and CDR2 ANQGSEA.

This clone was detected only a few times. The V call is TRBV5-6, the J call TRBJ1-2, with TRBD1 matching over 10 bases. Per germline, CDR1 SGHDT and CDR2 YYEEEE. The CDR3 extends over 15 amino acids. V was clipped by 4 bases and J by 5 bases; unmatched bases: 8. The CDR3 reads CASSGDRGSDYGYTF. The CDR3 coding sequence is TGTGCCAGCAGCGGGGACAGGGGAAGTGATTATGGCTACACCTTC.

The chain employs TRBV12-3 or TRBV12-4 and TRBJ1-6; unclear D gene. The CDR3 runs 13 residues. V lost 1 base, J lost 14 bases, and 12 bases lay in between. CDR3 sequence (DNA): TGTGCCAGCAGTTTAGGGCCCCTCGTGGCCCTCCACTTT. This codes for CASSLGPLVALHF.

The chain couples TRBV5-1 to TRBJ2-3; 11 nucleotides align to TRBD2. The CDR3 loop spans 15 amino acids. The V gene's germline CDR1 is SGHRS and CDR2 YFSETQ. The trim removed 8 bases at V and 2 bases at J, leaving 7 bases unmatched. CDR3 amino acids: CASGTSGGNTDTQYF. CDR3 bases: TGCGCCAGTGGGACTAGCGGCGGGAACACAGATACGCAGTATTTT.

A single count supports this clone. The chain employs TRBV7-8 and TRBJ2-1, with D possibly matching TRBD1 (7 bases). The CDR3 spans 15 residues. Per germline, CDR1 SGHVS and CDR2 FQNEAQ. Trimming shortened V by 3 bases and J by 3 bases, and 12 bases separated the two germline ends. CDR3 sequence: CASSFDRDFYNEQFF. CDR3 sequence (DNA): TGTGCCAGCAGCTTTGACAGGGACTTCTACAATGAGCAGTTCTTC.

DNA for the CDR3: TGCGCCAGCAGCCCGACGGGGTTGCACACTGAAGCTTTCTTT. It yields the protein CASSPTGLHTEAFF. V and J are TRBV5-1 and TRBJ1-1, with no clear D. This CDR3 is 14 amino acids long. Germline lookup yields CDR1 SGHRS and CDR2 YFSETQ. Trimming pared 4 bases from V and 3 bases from J, leaving 13 bases between.